These T cell receptor beta chains were read from a single sample in a study of T-cell reconstitution after alpha-beta-depleted transplantation in children. MiXCR was run by TCRdb on the PCR reads, yielding one entry per CDR3 protein. Of tens of thousands of distinct CDR3 sequences in the sample, roughly 50% were seen once. The input for sequencing was peripheral blood, taken before TCRalphabeta/CD19-depleted stem cell transplant. These receptors all stem from a boy under two years old with SCID, due to receive a stem cell transplant. CDR3s include the opening cysteine and the closing phenylalanine or tryptophan. A D gene is named only where the DNA matches it firmly. Some rows mark clone size as missing; the rest say once, few, many or name a class of expanded clone.

d_gene	v_gene	j_gene	abundance	CDR3nt	CDR3aa
-	TRBV23-1	TRBJ2-7	-	TGCGCCAGCAGTCAAGGGGGGAACTCCTACGAGCAGTACTTC	CASSQGGNSYEQYF
-	TRBV10-3	TRBJ1-2	-	TGTGCCATCAGTGATCGGGGCCAGCTTAACCACTATGGCTACACCTTC	CAISDRGQLNHYGYTF
-	TRBV18	TRBJ2-1	few	TGTGCCAGCTCACCACGACATCTCTCCTACAATGAGCAGTTCTTC	CASSPRHLSYNEQFF
TRBD1	TRBV6-1	TRBJ1-1	-	TGTGCCAGCAGCGACCTCGGAAGGGGGCCGCCTGAAGCTTTCTTT	CASSDLGRGPPEAFF
TRBD1	TRBV20-1	TRBJ2-3	-	TGCAGTGCTAGAAAGGGGGCCGGCACAGATACGCAGTATTTT	CSARKGAGTDTQYF
-	TRBV20-1	TRBJ2-1	-	TGCAGTGCTCTCAGGGCCAATGAGCAGTTCTTC	CSALRANEQFF
TRBD2	TRBV29-1	TRBJ2-1	-	TGCGGACTGGGTTGGCGGGGGGATTACAATGAGCAGTTCTTC	CGLGWRGDYNEQFF
-	TRBV5-4	TRBJ2-3	once	TGTGCCAGCAGCTTGGACCAGCGGCCCTGGGATACGCAGTATTTT	CASSLDQRPWDTQYF
TRBD2	TRBV5-1	TRBJ2-1	few	TGCGCCAGTCGAGGGACTAGCGGGGTGAATGAGCAGTTCTTC	CASRGTSGVNEQFF
-	TRBV9	TRBJ2-1	few	TGTGCCAGCAGCGTAGGGAGGGACAATGAGCAGTTCTTC	CASSVGRDNEQFF
-	TRBV28	TRBJ1-1	-	TGTGCCAGCAGTCCCTCGGACAGCGAATGGACTGAAGCTTTCTTT	CASSPSDSEWTEAFF
-	TRBV7-2	TRBJ1-2	-	TGTGCCAGCAGCTACGACAGGAATGCTATCTATGGCTACACCTTC	CASSYDRNAIYGYTF
-	TRBV28	TRBJ1-2	-	TGTGCCAGCAGTTTACTTCGCAGCAACTATGGCTACACCTTC	CASSLLRSNYGYTF
-	TRBV12-3/TRBV12-4	TRBJ2-3	-	TGTGCCAGCAGTCTTTGGGCAGATACGCAGTATTTT	CASSLWADTQYF
-	TRBV3-1	TRBJ2-7	many	TGTGCCAGCAGCCAAGATTGGGGGGACCCCTTCTACGAGCAGTACTTC	CASSQDWGDPFYEQYF
TRBD1	TRBV20-1	TRBJ2-1	-	TGCAGTGTCAAACAGGGGGTCGGGGGCTACAATGAGCAGTTCTTC	CSVKQGVGGYNEQFF
-	TRBV7-2	TRBJ1-5	-	TGTGCCAGCAGCCTCCCGGGGCGCCATCAGCCCCAGCATTTT	CASSLPGRHQPQHF
-	TRBV20-1	TRBJ1-1	-	TGCAGTGCTAGTGGGAGGTTGCACACTGAAGCTTTCTTT	CSASGRLHTEAFF
-	TRBV27	TRBJ2-7	-	TGTGCCAGCAGTTCGGGGGACAGAACCTACGAGCAGTACTTC	CASSSGDRTYEQYF
TRBD2	TRBV20-1	TRBJ2-3	-	TGCAGTGCTAGTGGCGGGGGAGTCACAGATACGCAGTATTTT	CSASGGGVTDTQYF
-	TRBV29-1	TRBJ1-5	-	TGCAGCGTTGGAACCCCCAATCAGCCCCAGCATTTT	CSVGTPNQPQHF
TRBD2	TRBV20-1	TRBJ2-1	few	TGCAGTGCTGCCGTAGCGGGGCGGGCTTACAATGAGCAGTTCTTC	CSAAVAGRAYNEQFF
-	TRBV12-3/TRBV12-4	TRBJ2-7	few	TGTGCCAGCAGCCGGGACACGGAGTACGAGCAGTACTTC	CASSRDTEYEQYF
TRBD2	TRBV20-1	TRBJ2-3	-	TGCAGTGCCCACCCCACTAGCGGAAGCACAGATACGCAGTATTTT	CSAHPTSGSTDTQYF
TRBD1	TRBV6-1	TRBJ1-6	many	TGTGCCAGCAGGATCGACAGGGGGGGAAATTCACCCCTCCACTTT	CASRIDRGGNSPLHF
TRBD2	TRBV11-3	TRBJ2-5	few	TGTGCCAGCAGCTTTCCTCCTAGCGGGGCGGGTCAAGAGACCCAGTACTTC	CASSFPPSGAGQETQYF
TRBD1	TRBV5-6	TRBJ2-1	few	TGTGCCAGCAGCTTGTTGACAGGGGGCAATGAGCAGTTCTTC	CASSLLTGGNEQFF